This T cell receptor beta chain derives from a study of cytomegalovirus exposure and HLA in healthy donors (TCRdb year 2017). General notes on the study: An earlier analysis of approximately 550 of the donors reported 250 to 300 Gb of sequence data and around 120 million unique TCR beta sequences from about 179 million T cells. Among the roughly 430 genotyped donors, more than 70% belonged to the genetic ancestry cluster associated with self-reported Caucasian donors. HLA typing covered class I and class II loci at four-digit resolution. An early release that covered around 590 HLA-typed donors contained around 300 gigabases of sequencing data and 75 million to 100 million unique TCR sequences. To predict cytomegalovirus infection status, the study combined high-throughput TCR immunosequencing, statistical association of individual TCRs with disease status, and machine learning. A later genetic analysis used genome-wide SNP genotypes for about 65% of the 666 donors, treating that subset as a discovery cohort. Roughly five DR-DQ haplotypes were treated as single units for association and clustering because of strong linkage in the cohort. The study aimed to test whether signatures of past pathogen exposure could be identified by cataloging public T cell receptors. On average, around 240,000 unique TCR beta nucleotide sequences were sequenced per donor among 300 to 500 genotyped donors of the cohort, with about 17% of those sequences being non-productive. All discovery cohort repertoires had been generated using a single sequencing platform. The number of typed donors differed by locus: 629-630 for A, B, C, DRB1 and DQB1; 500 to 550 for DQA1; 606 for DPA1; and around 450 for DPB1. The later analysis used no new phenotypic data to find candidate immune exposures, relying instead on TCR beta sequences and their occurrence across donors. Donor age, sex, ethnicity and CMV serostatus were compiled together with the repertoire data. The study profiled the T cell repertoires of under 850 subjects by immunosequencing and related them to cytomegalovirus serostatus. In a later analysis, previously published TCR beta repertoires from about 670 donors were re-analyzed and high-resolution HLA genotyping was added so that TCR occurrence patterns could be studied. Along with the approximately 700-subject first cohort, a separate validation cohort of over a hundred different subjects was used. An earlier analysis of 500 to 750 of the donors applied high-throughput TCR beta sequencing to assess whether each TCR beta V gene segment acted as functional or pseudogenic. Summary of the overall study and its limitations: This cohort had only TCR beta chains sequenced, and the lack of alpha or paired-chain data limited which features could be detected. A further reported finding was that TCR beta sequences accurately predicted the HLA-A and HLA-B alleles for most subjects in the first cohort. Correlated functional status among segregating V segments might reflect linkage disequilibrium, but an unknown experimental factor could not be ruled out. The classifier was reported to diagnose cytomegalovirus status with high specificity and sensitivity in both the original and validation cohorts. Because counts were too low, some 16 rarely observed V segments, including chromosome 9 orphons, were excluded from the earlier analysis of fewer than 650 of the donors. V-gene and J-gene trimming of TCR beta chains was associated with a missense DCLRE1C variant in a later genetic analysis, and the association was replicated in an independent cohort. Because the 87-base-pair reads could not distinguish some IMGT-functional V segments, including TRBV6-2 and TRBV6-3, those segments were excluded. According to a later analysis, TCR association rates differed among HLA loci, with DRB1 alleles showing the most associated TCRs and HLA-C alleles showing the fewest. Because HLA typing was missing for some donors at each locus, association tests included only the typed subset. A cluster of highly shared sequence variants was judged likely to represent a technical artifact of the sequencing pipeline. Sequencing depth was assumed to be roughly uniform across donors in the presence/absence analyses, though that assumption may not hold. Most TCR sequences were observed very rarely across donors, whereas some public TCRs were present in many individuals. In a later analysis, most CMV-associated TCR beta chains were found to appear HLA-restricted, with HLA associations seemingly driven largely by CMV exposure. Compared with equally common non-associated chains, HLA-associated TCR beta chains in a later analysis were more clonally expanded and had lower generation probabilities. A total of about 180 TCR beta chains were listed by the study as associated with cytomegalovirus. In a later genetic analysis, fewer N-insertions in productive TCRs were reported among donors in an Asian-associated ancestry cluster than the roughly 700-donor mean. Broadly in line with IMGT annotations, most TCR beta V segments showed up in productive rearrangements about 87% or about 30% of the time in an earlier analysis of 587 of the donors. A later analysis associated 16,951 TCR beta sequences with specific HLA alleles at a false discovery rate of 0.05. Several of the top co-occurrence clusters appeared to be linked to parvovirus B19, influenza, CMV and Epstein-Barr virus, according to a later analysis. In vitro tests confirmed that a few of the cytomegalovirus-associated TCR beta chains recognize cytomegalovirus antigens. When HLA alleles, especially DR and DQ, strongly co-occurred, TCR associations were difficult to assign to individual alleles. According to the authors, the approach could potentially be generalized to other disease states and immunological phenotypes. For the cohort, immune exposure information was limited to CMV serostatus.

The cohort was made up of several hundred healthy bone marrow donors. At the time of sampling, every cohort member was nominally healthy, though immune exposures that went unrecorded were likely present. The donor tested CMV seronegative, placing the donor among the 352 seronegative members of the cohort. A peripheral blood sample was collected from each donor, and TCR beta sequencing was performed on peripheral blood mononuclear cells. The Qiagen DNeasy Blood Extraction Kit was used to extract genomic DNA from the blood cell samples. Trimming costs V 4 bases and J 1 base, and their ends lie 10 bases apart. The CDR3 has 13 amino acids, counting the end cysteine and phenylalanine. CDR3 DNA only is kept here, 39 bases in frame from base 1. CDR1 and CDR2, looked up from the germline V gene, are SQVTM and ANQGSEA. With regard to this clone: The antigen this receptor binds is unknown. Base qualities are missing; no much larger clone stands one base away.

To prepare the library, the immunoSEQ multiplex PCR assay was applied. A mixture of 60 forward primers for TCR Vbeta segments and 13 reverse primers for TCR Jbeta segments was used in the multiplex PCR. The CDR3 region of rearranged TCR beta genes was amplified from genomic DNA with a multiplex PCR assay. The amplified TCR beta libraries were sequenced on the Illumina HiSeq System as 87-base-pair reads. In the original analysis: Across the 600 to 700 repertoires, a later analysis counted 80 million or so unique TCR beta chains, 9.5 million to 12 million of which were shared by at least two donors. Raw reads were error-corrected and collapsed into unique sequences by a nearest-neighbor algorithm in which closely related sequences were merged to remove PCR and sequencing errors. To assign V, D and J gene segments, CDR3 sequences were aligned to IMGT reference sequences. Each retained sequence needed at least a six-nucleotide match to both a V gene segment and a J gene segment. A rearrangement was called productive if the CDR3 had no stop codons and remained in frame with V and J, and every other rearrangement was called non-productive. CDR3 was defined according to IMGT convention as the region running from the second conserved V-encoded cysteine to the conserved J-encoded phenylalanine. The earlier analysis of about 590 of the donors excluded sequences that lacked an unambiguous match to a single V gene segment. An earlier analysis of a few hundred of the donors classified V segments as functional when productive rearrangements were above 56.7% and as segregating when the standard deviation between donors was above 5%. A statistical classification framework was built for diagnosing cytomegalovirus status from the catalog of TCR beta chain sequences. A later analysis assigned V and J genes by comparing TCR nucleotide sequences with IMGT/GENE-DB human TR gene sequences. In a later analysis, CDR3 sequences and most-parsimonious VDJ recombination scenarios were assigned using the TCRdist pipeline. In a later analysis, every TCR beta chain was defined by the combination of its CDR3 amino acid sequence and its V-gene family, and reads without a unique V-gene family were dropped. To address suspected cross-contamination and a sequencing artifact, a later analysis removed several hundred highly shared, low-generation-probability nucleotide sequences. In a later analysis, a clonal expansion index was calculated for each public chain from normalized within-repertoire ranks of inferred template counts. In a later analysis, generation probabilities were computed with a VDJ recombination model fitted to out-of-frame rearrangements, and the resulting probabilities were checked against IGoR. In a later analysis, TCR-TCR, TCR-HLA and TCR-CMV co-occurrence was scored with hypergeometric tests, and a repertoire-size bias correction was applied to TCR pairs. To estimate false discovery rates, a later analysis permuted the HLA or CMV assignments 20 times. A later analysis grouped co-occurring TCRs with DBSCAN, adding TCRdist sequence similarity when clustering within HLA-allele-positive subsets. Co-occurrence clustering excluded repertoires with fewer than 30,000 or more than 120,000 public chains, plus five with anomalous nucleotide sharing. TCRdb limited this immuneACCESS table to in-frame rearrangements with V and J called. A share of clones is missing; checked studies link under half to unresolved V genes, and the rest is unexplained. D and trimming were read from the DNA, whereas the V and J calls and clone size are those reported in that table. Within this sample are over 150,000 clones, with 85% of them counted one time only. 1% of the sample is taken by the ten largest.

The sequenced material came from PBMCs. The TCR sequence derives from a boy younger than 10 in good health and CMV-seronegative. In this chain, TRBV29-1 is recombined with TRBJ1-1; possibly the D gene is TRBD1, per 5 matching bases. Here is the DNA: TGCAGCGTTGGGTGGGGGGGGAACACTGAAGCTTTCTTT. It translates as CSVGWGGNTEAFF.